Below, 9 T cell receptor beta chains from the same sample are listed, as sequenced in a study of Ad26.COV2.S vaccination and SARS-CoV-2 variants. The repertoire was sequenced with immunoSEQ multiplex PCR; TCRdb's copy has only in-frame clones and lacks some. The table shows 450,000 to 550,000 clones, with about 91% occurring only once. As to treatment: over 15 received Ad26.COV2.S at low or high dose, single or two shots; 5 received placebo; per-sample allocation not given. Following the first vaccine or placebo injection, samples were taken on day 63. The sample here was peripheral blood, taken in a trial of Ad26.COV2.S vaccine versus placebo. The receptors originated from a person aged 18 to 59 who received the Ad26.COV2.S COVID-19 vaccine or a placebo.

The chain has TRBV30 and TRBJ1-2; 10 bases fit TRBD1. This CDR3 has 14 residues. The germline V gene encodes CDR1 GTSNPN and CDR2 SVGIG (reference sequence). V gave up 3 bases and J gave up 4 bases; unmatched junction bases: 5. DNA of the CDR3: TGTGCCTGGAGCCGGACAGGGGGATTCTATGGCTACACCTTC. It yields the protein CAWSRTGGFYGYTF.

The V and J genes are TRBV27 and TRBJ2-4, with D possibly matching TRBD1 (6 bases). V lost 0 bases and J 7 bases, leaving 10 bases between the germline ends. There are 14 residues in the CDR3. Germline assignment: CDR1 MNHEY and CDR2 SMNVEV (reference sequence). The CDR3 loop is CASSLSNRVNIQYF. In DNA form, the CDR3 reads TGTGCCAGCAGTTTATCGAACAGGGTGAACATTCAGTACTTC.

The chain has TRBV7-9 and TRBJ1-4, with D possibly being TRBD1 (6 bases). CDR3 length equals 16 residues. The germline V gene encodes CDR1 SEHNR and CDR2 FQNEAQ (reference sequence). V gave up 6 bases and J gave up 5 bases, with 19 bases separating them. The CDR3 is CASSPRGGRLNEKLFF. Here the CDR3 DNA reads TGTGCCAGCAGTCCTAGGGGGGGCAGACTGAATGAAAAACTGTTTTTT.

The chain employs TRBV6-5 and TRBJ2-1, with 8 nucleotides matching TRBD2. With V trimmed by 11 bases and J by 5 bases, 11 bases remained unmatched. Germline V lookup: CDR1 MNHEY, CDR2 SVGAGI. This CDR3 has 14 residues. The DNA of the CDR3 is TGTGCCTCCCCCGGGACTAGAGGAGACAATGAGCAGTTCTTC. Protein product: CASPGTRGDNEQFF.

The chain combines TRBV6-2 or TRBV6-3 with TRBJ2-3; tentative D call: TRBD2 (5 bases). V was shortened by 4 bases and J by 5 bases, with 19 bases between the two germline ends. The CDR3 length is 16 residues. Germline V gene lookup returns CDR1 MNHEY and CDR2 SVGEGT. The CDR3 bases are TGTGCCAGCAGTTCCGCGGAGGCGGGTGCTTTAGATACGCAGTATTTT. Translated: CASSSAEAGALDTQYF.

The chain uses TRBV6-1 and TRBJ1-1; possible D gene TRBD1, 6 bases. V was clipped by 3 bases and J by 5 bases, with 16 bases between them. Looked up from germline, CDR1 is MNHNS and CDR2 is SASEGT. The CDR3 spans 15 residues. This chain's CDR3 is CASSDDGGAGTEAFF. The DNA of the CDR3 is TGTGCCAGCAGTGATGATGGGGGGGCAGGGACTGAAGCTTTCTTT.

The rearrangement joins TRBV5-1 to TRBJ2-2, with unresolved D. The CDR3 consists of 15 residues. The germline V gene encodes CDR1 SGHRS and CDR2 YFSETQ. V dropped 0 bases and J dropped 6 bases, with 12 bases sitting between them. The CDR3 DNA reads TGCGCCAGCAGCTTGGGGTCTGGTCGGGCCGGGGAGCTGTTTTTT. Translated, it gives CASSLGSGRAGELFF.

The chain uses TRBV5-4 and TRBJ2-7; the D gene is possibly TRBD2 (5 bases). The CDR3 consists of 15 residues. V shed 4 bases and J shed 5 bases, with 19 bases lying between them. The germline gives CDR1 SGHNT, CDR2 YYREEE (reference sequence). The CDR3 DNA reads TGTGCCAGCAGCCCAGCTCGGGGTAATGGGGACGAGCAGTACTTC. Encoded protein: CASSPARGNGDEQYF.

The CDR3, as DNA: TGTGCCAGCAGCTTATCCTGGGAATTCGGGTTGGGTGAGCAGTTCTTC. It translates to CASSLSWEFGLGEQFF. This chain joins TRBV11-1 and TRBJ2-1, with D unresolved. The germline CDR1 and CDR2 sequences are SGHAT and FQDESV (reference sequence). V was cut by 2 bases and J by 9 bases, with 20 bases left in between. The CDR3 runs 16 residues.